In its sample, the clone carrying this T cell receptor beta chain was seen a few times. This entry belongs to a study of T cells after yellow fever vaccination. Looked up from germline, CDR1 is LNHNV and CDR2 is YYDKDF (reference sequence). CDR3 length: 13 residues. Trimming cost V 0 bases and J 6 bases, with 9 bases left between them. Conversion of TCR transcripts into cDNA relied on 5'RACE template switching, which added a universal primer site and UMIs. TCRdb re-called the 5' RACE reads with MiXCR, one entry per CDR3 protein. The data contain over 45,000 distinct CDR3 sequences, 5.5% to 6% of them singletons. General study results and limits: For sorted memory subsets on day 0, almost all vaccine-responding clonotypes were undetectable. Overall, a small share of clonotypes was seen in both CD4 and CD8 compartments.

The V call is TRBV15, the J call TRBJ2-7; D is undetermined. This receptor was identified in a man younger than 35 who received the YFV17D yellow fever vaccine. The sample here was PBMCs, either bulk or a sorted T-cell subset (CD4+, CD8+, memory, or dextramer-sorted; not recorded which), taken on the day of the yellow fever booster vaccination. The CDR3 loop reads CATSRDMVSEQYV. In DNA, the CDR3 is TGTGCCACCAGCAGAGATATGGTCTCCGAGCAGTACGTC.